What follows is one TCR beta chain and its context. Repertoires were generated with immunoSEQ multiplex PCR, while TCRdb's copy carries only in-frame clones and drops some. In the table there are 2 million to 3 million clones, roughly 93% of which are singletons. This CDR3 is built from 14 residues. Germline loops: CDR1 SGHTA, CDR2 FQGNSA. V was cut by 6 bases and J by 4 bases, with 14 bases left in between. The data were taken from a study of shared clonotypes between healthy human individuals. Study at large: The donor group consisted of a couple of women and a few men, aged 18 to 49.

Splitting of CD4+ cells produced CD45RA+ naive and CD45RA-negative memory subsets. V and J are TRBV7-2 and TRBJ2-3, with D perhaps assigned TRBD1 or TRBD2 (6 bases each). The sequenced sample was naive CD4+ T cells from PBMCs. Subset in this sample: CD45RA+ positively selected. The sequence came from a man aged 18 to 29 in good health. Some clones in this sample may be carry-over from other donors' samples. The CDR3 region has the DNA TGTGCCAGCAGGCCGACCGGGGGCCCAGATACGCAGTATTTT. It translates to CASRPTGGPDTQYF.